This TCR beta chain stems from a study of Ad26.COV2.S vaccination and SARS-CoV-2 variants. In the study overall: Donor got 5x10^10 or 1x10^11 viral particles of Ad26.COV2.S.

Germline-derived CDR1 and CDR2 are SGHRS and YFSETQ. This CDR3 has 15 amino acids. J gave up 7 bases and V 4 bases, and 13 bases lay outside the gene matches. Concerning this clone itself: The target antigen is unknown.

Profiling relied on immunoSEQ multiplex PCR, and the TCRdb table lists in-frame clones only, not all of them. The sample holds some 340,000 clones; 85% are singletons and the top ten take 2% to 2.5%. Treatment given: roughly 19 received Ad26.COV2.S at low or high dose, single or two shots; several received placebo; per-sample allocation not given. After the first vaccine or placebo injection, samples were drawn on day 63. Notes on the study in general: People given the vaccine had a wider spike-specific TCR breadth than placebo recipients did.

The genes are TRBV5-1 and TRBJ1-2, with 7 positions matching TRBD1. The receptor was isolated from a person between 18 and 65 years old who received the Ad26.COV2.S COVID-19 vaccine or a placebo. The sample was peripheral blood, taken in a trial of Ad26.COV2.S vaccine versus placebo. CDR3 bases: TGCGCCAGCAGCCCTGACTCAGGGGGAAGGAGTGGCTACACCTTC. This encodes CASSPDSGGRSGYTF.